The table lists the clone carrying this T cell receptor beta chain with a few counts. Its antigen is not known. Since all of the isolated RNA was reverse transcribed, expressed TCRB transcripts were what got sequenced. Some clones are missing from TCRdb's copy, which holds only in-frame ones; the method was immunoSEQ multiplex PCR. The data show 130,000 or so clones, with roughly 10% seen just once and 0.55% to 0.65% held by the top ten. CD45RO/CCR7/CD25/CD127/CD95/CD27 sorting isolated CD4+ naive, central memory, regulatory and stem cell-like memory cells. Trimming cost V 5 bases and J 16 bases, with 24 bases left between them. CDR3 length equals 14 residues. The V gene's germline CDR1 is SNHLY and CDR2 FYNNEI. These data come from a study of beta chain features in type 1 diabetes. Overall study findings and caveats: Highly expressing activated T cells could be over-counted with a cDNA template. Healthy donors had naive, central memory and Treg TCRB repertoires that appeared less similar than those seen among patients. When VDJ junctions were examined, type 1 diabetes patients showed fewer insertions and more deletions.

The V and J genes are TRBV2 and TRBJ2-1, with D perhaps matching TRBD2 (6 bases). This clonotype originated in a woman aged 40-49 years in good health. The specimen was central memory CD4+ T cells from blood. In DNA, the CDR3 is TGTGCCAGCAGTTCCTCAGGAGGCGGGGTCAGATCCTTCTTC. It encodes CASSSSGGGVRSFF. Complete variable domain (other parts from reference TRBV2 and TRBJ2-1): EPEVTQTPSHQVTQMGQEVILRCVPISNHLYFYWYRQILGQKVEFLVSFYNNEISEKSEIFDDQFSVERPDGSNFTLKIRSTKLEDSAMYFCASSSSGGGVRSFFGPGTRLTVL.